This T cell receptor beta chain was observed in a study of cytomegalovirus exposure and HLA in healthy donors. The length of the CDR3 is 17 residues. CDR1 and CDR2 from the germline V gene are SGHTA and FQGNSA. V was pared by 5 bases and J by 6 bases, with 14 bases of the junction left unmatched. PCR amplification relied on 60 Vbeta primers (plus 13 Jbeta primers). Libraries were prepared by immunoSEQ multiplex PCR; TCRdb keeps only in-frame clonotypes and omits some of them. Here the sample spans 280,000 or so clones, over 85% being singletons. The chain is built from TRBV7-2 and TRBJ2-1, with 9 bases fitting TRBD2. This receptor was taken from a woman between 18 and 29 years old in good health and CMV-seronegative. Sample: PBMCs. CDR3 loop: CASSPRGRGGRGNEQFF. CDR3 DNA: TGTGCCAGCAGCCCTAGGGGGCGGGGGGGCCGGGGCAATGAGCAGTTCTTC.